These 21 T cell receptor beta chains were sequenced from one sample in a study of T cells in Graves' hyperthyroidism and ophthalmopathy. There were TCR beta CDR3 regions amplified from RNA transcripts. First-round RT-PCR targeting the TCR CDR3 was performed with the HTBI primer set. TCRdb called the multiplex PCR reads again in MiXCR, with one record for every CDR3 protein. Among about 520,000 distinct CDR3 sequences, about 24% were seen once, and the ten largest hold roughly 10%. Material: blood. The source of these receptors is a young woman with Graves' ophthalmopathy.

A few counts support this clonotype. V and J are TRBV6-1 and TRBJ1-5; D not resolved. The germline V gene has CDR1 MNHNS and CDR2 SASEGT. Trimming shortened V by 3 bases and J by 6 bases, and 6 bases separated the two germline ends. The CDR3 is 12 residues long. CDR3 bases: TGTGCCAGCAGTGATCAGGTTCAGCCCCAGCATTTT. Amino acids: CASSDQVQPQHF.

This clonotype was counted many times. The chain recombines TRBV6-5 with TRBJ2-5; 7 nucleotides align to TRBD2. Germline V gene sequence: CDR1 MNHEY, CDR2 SVGAGI. The V and J ends lost 4 bases and 5 bases, in that order; junction bases with no gene match: 7. The CDR3 covers 14 residues. CDR3 DNA: TGTGCCAGCAGTTTTGGACGGGAGGCGGAGACCCAGTACTTC. It yields the protein CASSFGREAETQYF.

The chain links TRBV10-3 to TRBJ1-1; the D gene is possibly TRBD1 (6 bases). Germline V CDR1 and CDR2: ENHRY, SYGVKD. The CDR3 has 15 amino acids. Trimming took off 2 bases at V and 4 bases at J, with 14 bases between the two ends. The CDR3 protein is CAISERGAEGTEAFF. CDR3 nucleotides: TGTGCCATCAGTGAGAGGGGGGCCGAAGGCACTGAAGCTTTCTTT.

The chain links TRBV27 to TRBJ2-5; 8 bases agree with TRBD2. The length of the CDR3 is 15 residues. Germline CDR1 MNHEY, CDR2 SMNVEV (reference sequence). Germline trimming cut 8 bases from V and 1 base from J; bases unmatched to any gene: 9. This CDR3 is CASHTGGGLQETQYF. Here the CDR3 DNA reads TGTGCCAGCCACACCGGGGGGGGCCTCCAAGAGACCCAGTACTTC.

This clonotype was seen many times. This chain connects TRBV28 to TRBJ2-5; the D gene is possibly TRBD1 (6 bases). Germline CDR1 reads MDHEN; CDR2 reads SYDVKM. V was pared by 1 base and J by 5 bases, with 17 bases between. The CDR3 totals 16 residues. CDR3 nucleotides: TGTGCCAGCAGTTTATACCCAATGACAGGTCGGGAGACCCAGTACTTC. Protein sequence: CASSLYPMTGRETQYF.

This clonotype has just one count. The genes are TRBV28 and TRBJ1-1; 9 bases match TRBD1. Germline trimming cut 7 bases from V and 7 bases from J; bases unmatched to any gene: 10. This CDR3 has 14 residues. Germline V gives CDR1 MDHEN, CDR2 SYDVKM. CDR3 loop: CASKGVGTGREAFF. DNA for the CDR3: TGTGCCAGCAAGGGAGTCGGGACAGGGCGTGAAGCTTTCTTT.

This clonotype was observed many times. CDR3 sequence reads: CASMTDRVGVAQYF. In DNA form, the CDR3 reads TGTGCCAGCATGACAGACAGGGTTGGTGTGGCCCAGTACTTC. The chain links TRBV6-1 to TRBJ2-5; 7 bases fit TRBD1. The ends lost 7 bases at V and 9 bases at J; junction bases unmatched: 14. The CDR3 length is 14 residues. Germline CDR1 and CDR2: MNHNS and SASEGT.

The chain joins TRBV19 to TRBJ1-5; D not resolved. Trimming removed 3 bases at V and 6 bases at J, with 12 bases between. The CDR3 loop spans 14 amino acids. Germline V gene sequence: CDR1 LNHDA, CDR2 SQIVND (reference sequence). CDR3 bases: TGTGCCAGTAGTATTCGGCAGCCTACTCAGCCCCAGCATTTT. Its translation: CASSIRQPTQPQHF.

This clonotype came up many times. The CDR3 loop is CASSLDYRGHTGELFF. In nucleotides, the CDR3 is TGTGCCAGCAGTTTAGACTACCGGGGGCATACCGGGGAGCTGTTTTTT. The V call is TRBV12-3 or TRBV12-4, the J call TRBJ2-2; perhaps D is TRBD1 or TRBD2 (6 bases each). Trimming stripped 1 base from V and 5 bases from J, with 14 bases between. This CDR3 is 16 amino acids long.

This clonotype has ten or more counts. V is TRBV19 and J is TRBJ2-7; maybe TRBD1 (6 bases). The CDR3 runs 13 residues. Per germline, CDR1 LNHDA and CDR2 SQIVND (reference sequence). Trimming left V 5 bases short and J 4 bases short, with 12 bases between. CDR3 sequence (DNA): TGTGCCAGTAGTCCATACAGGGCGTACGAGCAGTACTTC. This encodes CASSPYRAYEQYF.

This clonotype showed up many times. This chain uses TRBV20-1 with TRBJ2-7, with 9 bases identical to TRBD1. The CDR3 contains 13 residues. The germline V gene encodes CDR1 DFQATT and CDR2 SNEGSKA (reference sequence). V lost 5 bases and J lost 3; bases outside the gene matches: 5. The CDR3 nucleotides are TGCAGTGCTCGGGACAGGGTCCGCTACGAGCAGTACTTC. It is translated as CSARDRVRYEQYF.

This clonotype was seen many times. The V and J genes are TRBV27 and TRBJ1-1; D ambiguous. Germline-derived CDR1 and CDR2 are MNHEY and SMNVEV (reference sequence). CDR3 length: 13 residues. V gave up 2 bases and J gave up 5 bases, with 9 bases separating them. DNA of the CDR3: TGTGCCAGCAGTTTAAGCCCGGGAACTGAAGCTTTCTTT. It codes for CASSLSPGTEAFF.

This clonotype has ten or more counts. The chain carries TRBV27 and TRBJ1-2, with unresolved D. V shed 7 bases and J shed 2 bases, with 14 bases lying between them. CDR1 and CDR2 from the germline V gene are MNHEY and SMNVEV (reference sequence). This CDR3 region has 14 residues. Written as DNA, the CDR3 is TGTGCCAGCACGGTCCCGGGCAGCAACTATGGCTACACCTTC. Protein sequence: CASTVPGSNYGYTF.

In its sample, this clonotype was seen many times. The chain uses TRBV28 and TRBJ1-1; no clear D. The CDR3 is made up of 15 amino acids. Germline values: CDR1 MDHEN, CDR2 SYDVKM. With 5 bases removed from V and 5 bases from J, the gap between germline ends came to 18 bases. The CDR3 DNA reads TGTGCCAGCAGTGGACTTACGGCCGCGGGAACTGAAGCTTTCTTT. Translating gives CASSGLTAAGTEAFF. The full variable domain, completed using reference TRBV28 and TRBJ1-1, is DVKVTQSSRYLVKRTGEKVFLECVQDMDHENMFWYRQDPGLGLRLIYFSYDVKMKEKGDIPEGYSVSREKKERFSLILESASTNQTSMYLCASSGLTAAGTEAFFGQGTRLTVV.

This chain uses TRBV12-3 or TRBV12-4 with TRBJ1-1; no clear D. Trimming removed 5 bases at V and 7 bases at J, with 5 bases between. The CDR3 is 10 residues long. This CDR3 reads CASSGLEAFF. In DNA, the CDR3 is TGTGCCAGCAGTGGACTTGAAGCTTTCTTT.

The rearrangement uses TRBV7-3 and TRBJ2-5, with 7 bases matching TRBD2. Germline V gene sequence: CDR1 SGHTA, CDR2 FQGTGA. The CDR3 covers 15 residues. J gave up 0 bases and V 5 bases, and 6 bases lay outside the gene matches. The CDR3 nucleotides are TGTGCCAGCAGCAAGACAGCGGGAAACCAAGAGACCCAGTACTTC. Its translation: CASSKTAGNQETQYF.

This clonotype was detected ten times or more. This sequence joins TRBV27 and TRBJ1-2; TRBD1 matches at 12 bases. Germline assignment: CDR1 MNHEY and CDR2 SMNVEV (reference sequence). V gave up 8 bases and J gave up 4 bases; unmatched junction bases: 8. The CDR3 is 15 amino acids. The CDR3 here is CASRDRGRWGYGYTF. In nucleotides, the CDR3 is TGTGCCAGCCGGGACAGGGGGCGCTGGGGCTATGGCTACACCTTC.

The V gene is TRBV28, the J gene TRBJ2-7; maybe TRBD1 (5 bases). The CDR3 length is 14 residues. CDR1 and CDR2 from the germline V gene are MDHEN and SYDVKM. V lost 4 bases and J 2 bases, leaving 12 bases between the germline ends. In nucleotides, the CDR3 is TGTGCCAGCAGTTCCCAGGGTACAACCTACGAGCAGTACTTC. Encoded protein: CASSSQGTTYEQYF.

The rearrangement links TRBV6-1 to TRBJ2-2, with 10 bases that match TRBD2. Per the germline V gene, CDR1 is MNHNS and CDR2 is SASEGT. The CDR3 contains 17 residues. J was trimmed by 0 bases and V by 7 bases; bases with no gene match: 8. The CDR3 is CASKGLAGVANTGELFF. The DNA of the CDR3 is TGTGCCAGCAAGGGCCTAGCGGGGGTCGCGAACACCGGGGAGCTGTTTTTT.

This clonotype was seen a handful of times. V and J are TRBV15 and TRBJ2-5; possibly TRBD2 for D (6 bases). This CDR3 spans 14 amino acids. V lost 3 bases and J 5 bases, leaving 13 bases between the germline ends. Germline values: CDR1 LNHNV, CDR2 YYDKDF (reference sequence). The CDR3 DNA reads TGTGCCACCAGCAGTGAGTCGGGGGAGGAGACCCAGTACTTC. Translating it yields CATSSESGEETQYF.

The rearrangement joins TRBV10-3 to TRBJ2-5; D is unresolved. Trimming cost V 8 bases and J 0 bases, with 13 bases left between them. Germline V gene sequence: CDR1 ENHRY, CDR2 SYGVKD. The CDR3 has 14 residues. Here the CDR3 reads CAIGVPPDQETQYF. The CDR3 DNA is TGTGCCATCGGGGTACCCCCTGACCAAGAGACCCAGTACTTC.